This T cell receptor beta chain was identified in a study of cytomegalovirus exposure and HLA in healthy donors. Findings and limits, study-wide: In most subjects, TCR beta sequences reportedly gave accurate predictions of HLA-A and HLA-B alleles.

This clone was detected a few times. Its antigen is undetermined. Researchers ran the PCR with 60 Vbeta and 13 Jbeta primers. Repertoires were generated with immunoSEQ multiplex PCR, while TCRdb's copy carries only in-frame clones and drops some. The sample gives about 110,000 clones, 75% of which show up once; around 3% is in the top ten. Sequences were obtained from PBMCs. The sequence derives from a male donor in good health and CMV-seropositive.

The CDR3 region is CSANLHEQYF. The CDR3 coding sequence is TGCAGTGCTAATCTCCACGAGCAGTACTTC. V and J are TRBV20-1 and TRBJ2-7, with no clear D. Germline assignment: CDR1 DFQATT and CDR2 SNEGSKA (reference sequence). V shed 4 bases and J shed 5 bases, with 6 bases lying between them. This CDR3 contains 10 residues.